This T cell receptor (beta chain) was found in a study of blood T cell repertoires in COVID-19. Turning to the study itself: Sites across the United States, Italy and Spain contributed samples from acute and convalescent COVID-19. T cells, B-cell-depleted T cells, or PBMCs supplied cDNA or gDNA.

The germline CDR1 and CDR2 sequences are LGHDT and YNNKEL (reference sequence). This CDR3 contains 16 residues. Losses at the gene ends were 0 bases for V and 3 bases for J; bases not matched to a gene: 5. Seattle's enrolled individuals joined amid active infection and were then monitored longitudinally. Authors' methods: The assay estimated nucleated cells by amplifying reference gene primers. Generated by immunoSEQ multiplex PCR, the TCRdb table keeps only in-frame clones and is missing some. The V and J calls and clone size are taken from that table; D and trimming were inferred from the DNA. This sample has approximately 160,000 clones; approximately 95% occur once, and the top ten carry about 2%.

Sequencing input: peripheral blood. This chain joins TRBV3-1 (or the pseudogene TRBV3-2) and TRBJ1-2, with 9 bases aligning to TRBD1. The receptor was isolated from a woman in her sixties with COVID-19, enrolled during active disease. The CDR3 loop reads CASSQDLTGGHYGYTF. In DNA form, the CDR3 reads TGTGCCAGCAGCCAAGATTTAACAGGGGGCCACTATGGCTACACCTTC.